This T cell receptor beta chain came from a study of tumor-infiltrating lymphocytes in primary liver carcinoma (dated by TCRdb to the late 2010s). Looking at the study overall: Roughly five patients with histopathologically diagnosed primary liver carcinoma underwent surgical resection in China between 2015 and 2016. The five patients, three men and two women aged 30 to 69 years, had hepatocellular carcinoma (four) or combined HCC and intrahepatic cholangiocarcinoma (one). The tumors of the five patients were staged as T1-T3 N0M0, with maximum diameters ranging from roughly 4 to 11 cm. Roughly 3.5 to 7.5 million productive TCRbeta reads were obtained per sample, and no significant difference in read depth was found between tissue types. For each liver tumor, the study sampled five regions along with adjacent normal tissue and blood, and applied TCRbeta repertoire sequencing, expression microarrays and whole-exome sequencing. A total of some 35 specimens from 5 patients went through TCRbeta repertoire sequencing, namely 25 tumor regions, 5 adjacent noncancerous liver tissues and 5 peripheral blood samples. High reproducibility was observed for the technical replicate repertoires, with mean shared-clone rates around 0.9 and correlation coefficients above 0.98.

TCRbeta-specific cDNA was reverse-transcribed from 500 ng total RNA using a constant-region primer and ProtoScript II reverse transcriptase. The TCRbeta libraries were prepared through three rounds of nested multiplex PCR following a slightly modified ARM-PCR procedure. Each of the first two PCR rounds ran for about 10 cycles using multiplex TRBV1-TRBV30 forward primers together with a Cbeta reverse primer. Sample barcodes and Illumina adapters were attached in a final 25-cycle PCR using Deep VentR polymerase. Amplicons of 200-500 bp were gel-purified with a QIAquick gel extraction kit before sequencing. An Illumina HiSeq 2500 was used to sequence the TCRbeta amplicons, generating 250-bp paired-end reads. Per the original workflow: Quality trimming of reads was performed with Trimmomatic v0.33, and paired reads were merged with FLASH v1.2.11 so that full CDR3 sequences could be recovered. V, D and J germline segments were assigned to the rearranged TCRbeta sequences using MiGEC v1.2.1b. VDJtools v1.0.0 computed clonotype statistics and Shannon-Wiener diversity indices. To reduce sampling bias, subsequent analyses other than the diversity analysis used only the 250 most abundant clonotypes in each sample. TCRdb passed the public sequencing reads through fastp at Q25 and MiXCR, retaining productive beta sequences. CDR3 protein sequences are deduplicated, and each keeps its most common genes and DNA. The V and J calls and clone size come from TCRdb's table, not from the authors' own analysis. This sample gives approximately 300,000 distinct CDR3 sequences in total; 65% of them show up just once. Roughly 10% of the sample rests with the top ten.

The investigation overall reported the following: Compared with blood, tumors had a significantly larger share of the repertoire taken up by the top 250 clones (p = 0.039). With just four to six patients in the study, the authors point out that the findings should be validated in a larger study. Pairs of tumor regions showed greater repertoire overlap (mean around 36%) than tumor-adjacent pairs (17%) or tumor-blood pairs (approximately 15%), which is consistent with antigen-driven expansion. Comparison of CD4+ and CD8+ T cell repertoires was precluded by the use of bulk unsorted samples. Because only the TCR beta chain was sequenced and unpaired alpha chains were not captured, true repertoire diversity is likely underestimated.

In the case of this clonotype: Its specific antigen is unknown. One end of the junction fails to match germline, which may point to a read error.

TRIzol reagent was used to extract blood RNA from unsorted whole blood, while the DNeasy Blood & Tissue kit provided the germline DNA. At the time of sampling, the patients were treatment-naive and had chronic HBV infection. Before surgery, around 4 milliliters of peripheral blood were drawn into K2EDTA tubes. The CDR3 measures 16 amino acids from cysteine to phenylalanine. Kept here is only the CDR3 DNA, which spans 48 bases and is read in frame from base 1. As encoded in the germline V gene, CDR1 is MNHEY while CDR2 is SVGEGT. This sequence was found in a man aged 35-49 years with primary liver carcinoma and hepatitis B virus infection. The rearranged segments are TRBV6-2 or TRBV6-3 and TRBJ2-1; 11 of the junction bases match TRBD2. Sequences were obtained from peripheral blood. The CDR3 sequence is CASSYSGTSGLNERFF. The nucleotide sequence reads TGTGCCAGCAGTTACTCCGGGACTAGCGGCCTCAATGAGCGGTTCTTC.